This T cell receptor beta chain was captured in a study of early T cells in non-severe SARS-CoV-2 infection. In the study overall: It was bulk RNA from unsorted whole blood that was sequenced, and the chains were unpaired.

Tagging with unique molecular identifiers was applied to individual cDNA molecules. TCRdb recomputed calls from the 5' RACE reads with MiXCR, one row per CDR3 protein. The sample records about 30,000 distinct CDR3 sequences, under 5% being singletons. The sample taken for sequencing was whole blood. The origin of this receptor is an adult who was a healthcare worker with PCR-confirmed SARS-CoV-2 infection or an uninfected control (not recorded which).

The CDR3 sequence is CASTPGRGRNYGYTF. The CDR3 DNA follows: TGTGCCAGCACCCCGGGGAGGGGGAGGAACTATGGCTACACCTTC. The V and J genes are TRBV12-3 or TRBV12-4 and TRBJ1-2, with TRBD1 as a possible D gene (6 bases). V lost 7 bases and J lost 2, with 17 bases in between. This CDR3 region has 15 residues.